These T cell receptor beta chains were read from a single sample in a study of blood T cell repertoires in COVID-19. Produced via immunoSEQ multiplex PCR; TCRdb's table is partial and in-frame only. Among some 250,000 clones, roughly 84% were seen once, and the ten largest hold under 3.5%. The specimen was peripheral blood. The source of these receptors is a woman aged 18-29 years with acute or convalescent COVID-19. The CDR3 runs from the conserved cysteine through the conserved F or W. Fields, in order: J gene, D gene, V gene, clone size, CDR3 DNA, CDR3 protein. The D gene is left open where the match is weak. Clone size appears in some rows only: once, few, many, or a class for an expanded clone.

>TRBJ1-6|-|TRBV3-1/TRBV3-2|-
TGTGCCAGCAGCCAAGATCCGCGAGGGATGTATTCACCCCTCCACTTT
CASSQDPRGMYSPLHF
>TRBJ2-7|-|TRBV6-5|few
TGTGCCAGCAGACGCGACTTTGCTACCTACGAGCAGTACTTC
CASRRDFATYEQYF
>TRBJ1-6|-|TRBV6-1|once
TGTGCCAGCAGTGACCCCACTCCAGGGCAACAAAATTCACCCCTCCACTTT
CASSDPTPGQQNSPLHF
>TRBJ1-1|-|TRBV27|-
TGTGCCAGCAGTTCCCACAGGGACACTGAAGCTTTCTTT
CASSSHRDTEAFF
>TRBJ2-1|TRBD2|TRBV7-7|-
TGTGCTAGCAGCCGTAGCGGGAGTGGCAATGAGCAGTTCTTC
CASSRSGSGNEQFF
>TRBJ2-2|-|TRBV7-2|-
TGTGCCAGCAGCTCGGACAGAACGAACACCGGGGAGCTGTTTTTT
CASSSDRTNTGELFF
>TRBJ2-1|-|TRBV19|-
TGTGCCAGTACTCGGGACGGGAGCTCCTACAATGAGCAGTTCTTC
CASTRDGSSYNEQFF
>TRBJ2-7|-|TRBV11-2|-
TGTGCCAGCAGCTTAGAATTGCAGAACTCCTACGAGCAGTACTTC
CASSLELQNSYEQYF
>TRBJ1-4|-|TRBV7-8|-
TGTGCCAGCAGCTTGTTTTTGGCGGCTGCAACTAATGAAAAACTGTTTTTT
CASSLFLAAATNEKLFF
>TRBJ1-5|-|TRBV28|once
TGTGCCAGCAGTTTCTCTAGCAATCAGCCCCAGCATTTT
CASSFSSNQPQHF
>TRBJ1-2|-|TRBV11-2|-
TGTGCCAGCAGACAAGACTTTTATGGCTACACCTTC
CASRQDFYGYTF
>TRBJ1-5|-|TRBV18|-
TGTGCCAGCTTCCAGGGAGGAGGGCAGCCCCAGCATTTT
CASFQGGGQPQHF
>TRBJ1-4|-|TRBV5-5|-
TGTGCCAGCAGCTTGGACAGGGTGGGCACTAATGAAAAACTGTTTTTT
CASSLDRVGTNEKLFF
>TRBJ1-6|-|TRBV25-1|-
TGTGCCAGCAGGCAGGCTGGTTTGGATTCACCCCTCCACTTT
CASRQAGLDSPLHF
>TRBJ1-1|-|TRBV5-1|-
TGCGCCAGCAGCTTATCCGGCCGGGGAGGTGAAGCTTTCTTT
CASSLSGRGGEAFF
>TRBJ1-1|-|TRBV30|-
TGTGCCTGGAGCCATCACTTGAACACTGAAGCTTTCTTT
CAWSHHLNTEAFF
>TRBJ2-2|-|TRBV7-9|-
TGTGCCAGCAGCTTTTCGGCCGGGGAGCTGTTTTTT
CASSFSAGELFF
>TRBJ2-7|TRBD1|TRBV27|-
TGTGCCAGCAGTAAAGGACAGGCCTACGAGCAGTACTTC
CASSKGQAYEQYF
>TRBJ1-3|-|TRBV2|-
TGTGCCAGCAGTGACTGGGGAGCTGGGGGCGACACCATATATTTT
CASSDWGAGGDTIYF
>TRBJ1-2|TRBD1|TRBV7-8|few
TGTGCCAGCAGCTTAGTTGGTTGGGCAGGGGGCCGGCCTAACTATGGCTACACCTTC
CASSLVGWAGGRPNYGYTF
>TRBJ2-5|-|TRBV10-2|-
TGCGCCAGCAGCATGGGCCAGGGCATAGGGGAGACCCAGTACTTC
CASSMGQGIGETQYF
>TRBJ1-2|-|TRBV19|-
TGTGCCAGTAGTAGACGAGAAACAGTGTTAGCTAACTATGGCTACACCTTC
CASSRRETVLANYGYTF
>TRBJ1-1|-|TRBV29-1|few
TGCAGCTCTCTTCCCTATGAGAGGCGGGGAGCTTTCTTT
CSSLPYERRGAFF
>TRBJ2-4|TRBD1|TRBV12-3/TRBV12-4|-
TGTGCCAGCAGTTTTGCGCAGGGGGTTCTAAAGTACTTC
CASSFAQGVLKYF
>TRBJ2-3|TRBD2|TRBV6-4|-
TGTGCCAGCAGTTCTGGCGGGAGCAGCACAGATACGCAGTATTTT
CASSSGGSSTDTQYF
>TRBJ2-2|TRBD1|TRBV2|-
TGTGCCAGCAAACCGACAGGGTCCGGGGAGCTGTTTTTT
CASKPTGSGELFF
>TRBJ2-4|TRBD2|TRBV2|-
TGTGCCAGCAGTGAAGCGTCGACTAGCGGGAGGAACATTCAGTACTTC
CASSEASTSGRNIQYF
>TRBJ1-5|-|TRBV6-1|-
TGTGCCAGCAGTGAGGCAGGGGCCGGCAATCAGCCCCAGCATTTT
CASSEAGAGNQPQHF
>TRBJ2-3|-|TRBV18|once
TGTGCCAGCTCACCCATACAGAACACAGATACGCAGTATTTT
CASSPIQNTDTQYF
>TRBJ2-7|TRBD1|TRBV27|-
TGTGCCAGCAGTACAGGACAGGGTACGATGGAGCAGTACTTC
CASSTGQGTMEQYF
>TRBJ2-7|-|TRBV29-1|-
TGCAGCGCTGCCATAGACAGCCCCTACGAGCAGTACTTC
CSAAIDSPYEQYF
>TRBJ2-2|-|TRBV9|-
TGTGCCAGCAGCGTAGTCGGTAGATTAAACACCGGGGAGCTGTTTTTT
CASSVVGRLNTGELFF
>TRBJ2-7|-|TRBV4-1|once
TGCGCCAGCAGCCAAGAGGTCACAGGATCTGACGAGCAGTACTTC
CASSQEVTGSDEQYF
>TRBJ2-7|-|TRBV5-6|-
TGTGCCAGCAGCGGCCTGATGATCTCCTACGAGCAGTACTTC
CASSGLMISYEQYF
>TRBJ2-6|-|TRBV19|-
TGTGCCAGTAGTGCAGTATTCAGGGGCTCTGGGGCCAACGTCCTGACTTTC
CASSAVFRGSGANVLTF
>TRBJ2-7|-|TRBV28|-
TGTGCCAGCAGTTTTGGCAGAAGCTCCTACGAGCAGTACTTC
CASSFGRSSYEQYF
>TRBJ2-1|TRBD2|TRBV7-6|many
TGTGCCAGCAGCCCCGGTTTGAGGGCTACGGGGGGCAATGAGCAGTTCTTC
CASSPGLRATGGNEQFF
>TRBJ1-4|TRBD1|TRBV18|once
TGTGCCAGCTCTCCGGGACAGGAGGAAAAACTGTTTTTT
CASSPGQEEKLFF
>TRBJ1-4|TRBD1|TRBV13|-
TGTGCCAGCAGCTTAGGACAGGGGGAGAACGAAAAACTGTTTTTT
CASSLGQGENEKLFF
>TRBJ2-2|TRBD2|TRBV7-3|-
TGTGCCAGCAGCCCCAAAGGTTCTGGGACTTCGGGACTAGCGGAGTACACCGGGGAGCTGTTTTTT
CASSPKGSGTSGLAEYTGELFF
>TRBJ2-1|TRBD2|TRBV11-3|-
TGTGCCAGCAGCTTAGATCAGGGAGGTAGCGGGCACTACAATGAGCAGTTCTTC
CASSLDQGGSGHYNEQFF
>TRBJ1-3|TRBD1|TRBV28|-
TGTGCCAGCGCGCAGGGGGGCTCTGGAAACACCATATATTTT
CASAQGGSGNTIYF
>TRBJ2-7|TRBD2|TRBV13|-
TGTGCCAGCAGCTTATTGGGACTAGGGATCTACGAGCAGTACTTC
CASSLLGLGIYEQYF
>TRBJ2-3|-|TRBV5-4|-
TGTGCCAGCAGCTTGGTCGACGGGGGCACAGATACGCAGTATTTT
CASSLVDGGTDTQYF
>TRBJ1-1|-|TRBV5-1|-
TGCGCCAGCAGCGACAAAAACACTGAAGCTTTCTTT
CASSDKNTEAFF
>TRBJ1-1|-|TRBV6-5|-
TGTGCCAGCAGACCACAGGGTAGGCGGACTGAAGCTTTCTTT
CASRPQGRRTEAFF
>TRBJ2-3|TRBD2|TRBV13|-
TGTGCCAGCAGCTTAGGGGCTAGCGGGGGAACAGATACGCAGTATTTT
CASSLGASGGTDTQYF
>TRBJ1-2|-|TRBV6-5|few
TGTGCCACCCAAAGGGGATCTGGTGGCTACACCTTC
CATQRGSGGYTF
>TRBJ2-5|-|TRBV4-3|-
TGCGCCAGCAGCCAGGGCCCCGGGACCCAGTACTTC
CASSQGPGTQYF
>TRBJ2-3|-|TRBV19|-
TGTGCCAGTAGTACACAGAGTACTAGCACAGATACGCAGTATTTT
CASSTQSTSTDTQYF
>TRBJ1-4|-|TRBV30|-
TGTGCCTGGAGTCTACCCCGCCTCGCCACTAATGAAAAACTGTTTTTT
CAWSLPRLATNEKLFF
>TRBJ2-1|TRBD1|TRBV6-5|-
TGTGCCAGCAGTCACGGACAGGGTTCCTACAATGAGCAGTTCTTC
CASSHGQGSYNEQFF
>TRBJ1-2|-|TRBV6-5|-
TGTGCCAGCAGTTACGCAGATCACTATGGCTACACCTTC
CASSYADHYGYTF